The T cell receptor beta chain described here comes from a study of T cell responses to AZD1222 COVID-19 vaccine (dated by TCRdb to the early 2020s). About the study as a whole: Because spike-specific TCR depth and breadth did not differ between the two schedules, AZD1222 recipients who got a second dose at roughly 4 weeks were pooled with those who got a second dose at roughly 12 weeks. A total of 233 trial participants underwent TCR sequencing, of whom approximately 200 had received two doses of AZD1222 and around 26 had received two doses of the MenACWY control vaccine. Enrollment into the trials was organized by age into subgroups of 18-55, 56-69 and 70-plus years, and those subgroups contained roughly 150, 30 and 60 TCR-sequenced participants, respectively.

Findings and caveats that apply to the study as a whole: Epitopes outside the regions mutated in the B.1.351 and B.1.1.7 variants were reportedly recognized by nearly half of the unique spike-specific TCRs. After two AZD1222 doses, both the breadth and the depth of spike-specific TCRs were significantly higher than at day 0 and than in MenACWY recipients. The 56-69-year group was small, and its depth increase did not reach significance, likely because of low power. Because no samples from the day 14 peak response were available, repertoires could be characterized only after the peak T cell response. The whole spike protein was spanned by vaccine-associated CD4 TCRs, and dominant responses were seen in regions 160-218 and 743-854. Participants were mostly white British, with more females than males. The authors suggested clonal diversity may have been underestimated. Conclusions about previously exposed vaccinees are limited because only six or seven AZD1222 recipients were SARS-CoV-2 seropositive at baseline.

A word on this clone: It has no known antigen specificity. One base away there is no much larger clone; base qualities are not given.

The germline V gene sets CDR1 to SGHNT and CDR2 to YENEEA. From the cysteine through the phenylalanine, the CDR3 covers 14 amino acids. Of the read, only the CDR3 DNA is kept; its 42 bases are in frame from base 1. V drops 1 base and J drops 2 bases, leaving 6 bases in between. The CDR3 regions of human TCRbeta chains were analyzed by immunosequencing. Per the source publication's procedure: TCRs in the repertoires were compared against a reference library of SARS-CoV-2-specific TCRs that had been generated with the MIRA antigen-specificity platform. Breadth was defined as the fraction of unique TCRs that were SARS-CoV-2-associated. Depth was defined as the fraction of total T cells that were SARS-CoV-2-associated. Using the MIRA data, each spike-specific TCR was mapped to the spike region that the TCR reacts to and placed in a CD4 or CD8 class. Log10-transformed breadth and depth values were compared by one-way ANOVA with Sidak's multiple comparisons tests. The source is immuneACCESS, and TCRdb retained only in-frame sequences with V and J called. Part of the clones is not carried over; for the studies checked, unresolved V genes explain less than half of this, and the remainder is unexplained. V and J calls and clone size follow that table, whereas D and trimming were derived from the DNA. The sample table lists over 100,000 clones, approximately 90% of them with a count of one. 6.5% to 9% of the sample rests with the top ten.

The time point label for this specimen denotes: baseline before first vaccination. The vaccinee samples were drawn from two UK trials, COV001 and COV002, one of which was a single-blind randomized controlled phase 2/3 trial testing AZD1222 (ChAdOx1 nCoV-19) in healthy adults. Trial participant PBMC samples were collected at day 0 and day 28 after the second dose for TCRbeta chain sequencing. The receptor was derived from an adult in good health. Sequencing used peripheral blood, obtained on day 0 of AZD1222 vaccination. The chain uses TRBV11-3 and TRBJ1-3, with a weak D call of TRBD1 (5 bases match). The nucleotides read TGTGCCAGCAGCTTAGGGGGGACTGGAAACACCATATATTTT. This gives the protein CASSLGGTGNTIYF.